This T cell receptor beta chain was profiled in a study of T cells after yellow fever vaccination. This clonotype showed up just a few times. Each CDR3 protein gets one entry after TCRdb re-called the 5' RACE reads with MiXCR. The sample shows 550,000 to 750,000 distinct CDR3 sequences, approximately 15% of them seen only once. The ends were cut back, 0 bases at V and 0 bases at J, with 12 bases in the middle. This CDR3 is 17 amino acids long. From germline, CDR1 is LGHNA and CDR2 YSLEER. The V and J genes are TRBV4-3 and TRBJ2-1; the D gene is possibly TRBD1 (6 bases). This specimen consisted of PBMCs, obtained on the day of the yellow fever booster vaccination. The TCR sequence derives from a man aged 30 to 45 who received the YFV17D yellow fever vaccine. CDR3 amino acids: CASSQEVGGSSYNEQFF. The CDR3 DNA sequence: TGCGCCAGCAGCCAAGAAGTAGGGGGAAGCTCCTACAATGAGCAGTTCTTC.